The 17 T cell receptor beta chains below all came from one sample that was sequenced in a study of graft-versus-host responses after intestinal transplantation (dated by TCRdb to about 2021). The time point label here, explained by the study, means: cells obtained before transplantation from donor or recipient. Libraries were built with the immunoSEQ multiplex PCR assay. TCRdb obtained this table from immuneACCESS and retained in-frame rearrangements with V and J assigned. These tables miss some clones; where compared with another copy, unresolved V genes account for less than half of the shortfall, and the remainder is unexplained. This sample holds roughly 64,000 clones; roughly 90% were observed only once. The ten largest clones capture 1.7% of the sample. Their antigens remain unidentified. The sequences come from unstimulated CD8+ T cells sorted from spleen or lymph node cells, collected before transplant. The receptor source for this set is a human donor who was the organ donor for an intestinal transplant.

In regard to this clone: Other DNA sequences in the same sample also yield this CDR3. The chain employs TRBV4-1 and TRBJ2-2; the match to TRBD2 covers 8 bases. Germline CDR1 and CDR2: MGHRA and YSYEKL. The length of the CDR3 is 15 residues. The ends lost 3 bases at V and 6 bases at J; junction bases unmatched: 6. CDR3: CASSHLAGYPGELFF. The CDR3, as DNA: TGCGCCAGCAGCCACTTAGCGGGATATCCCGGGGAGCTGTTTTTT.

This clone has only one observation. The chain couples TRBV10-2 to TRBJ1-5, with a weak D call TRBD1 (6 bases). CDR1 is WSHSY, CDR2 SAAADI, per germline. Trimming pared 4 bases from V and 5 bases from J, leaving 15 bases between. The CDR3 extends over 15 amino acids. The CDR3 sequence: CASSVAGEGDQPQHF. The DNA for the CDR3 is TGCGCCAGCAGTGTCGCAGGGGAGGGAGATCAGCCCCAGCATTTT.

As concerns this clone: The CDR3 does not close with the conserved phenylalanine or tryptophan, likely indicating a read error. The V call is TRBV2, the J call TRBJ1-2, with D possibly TRBD1 on 5 matching bases. The V end lost 3 bases, the J end lost 3 bases, and 8 bases lay between the germline ends. Germline V CDR1 and CDR2: SNHLY, FYNNEI. The CDR3 loop spans 13 amino acids. CDR3 loop: CASSDLGDYGYTL. The CDR3 bases are TGTGCCAGCAGTGACTTGGGGGACTATGGCTACACCCTC.

This sequence joins TRBV19 and TRBJ2-3, with D possibly being TRBD2 (6 bases). The ends were cut back, 3 bases at V and 6 bases at J, with 13 bases in the middle. The CDR3 covers 14 residues. CDR1 is LNHDA and CDR2 is SQIVND in the germline V gene (reference sequence). DNA of the CDR3: TGTGCCAGTAGTATTTTCGGGAGAGGGGATACGCAGTATTTT. This translates into CASSIFGRGDTQYF.

The chain joins TRBV28 to TRBJ2-7, with D perhaps TRBD2 (6 bases). Trimming shortened V by 5 bases and J by 5 bases, and 13 bases separated the two germline ends. The CDR3 has 13 residues. CDR1 and CDR2 from the germline V gene are MDHEN and SYDVKM. CDR3 in amino acids: CASSGDSWHEQYF. The CDR3 coding sequence is TGTGCCAGCAGTGGGGACTCCTGGCACGAGCAGTACTTC.

The chain is built from TRBV9 and TRBJ2-2; 8 positions agree with TRBD1. Per the germline V gene, CDR1 is SGDLS and CDR2 is YYNGEE. The CDR3 runs to 14 residues. V shed 3 bases, J shed 7 bases, and the junction held 5 bases outside the gene matches. The CDR3, as DNA: TGTGCCAGCAGCGGTCAGGGGGCCGACGGGGAGCTGTTTTTT. This sequence encodes CASSGQGADGELFF.

This chain uses TRBV27 with TRBJ2-7; 9 nucleotides line up with TRBD2. Germline CDR1 is MNHEY and CDR2 is SMNVEV (reference sequence). CDR3 length equals 15 residues. J gave up 4 bases and V 5 bases, and 9 bases lay outside the gene matches. The CDR3 sequence: CASSPVAGAGYEQYF. The CDR3 nucleotides are TGTGCCAGCAGTCCTGTAGCGGGAGCTGGGTACGAGCAGTACTTC.

This rearrangement joins TRBV27 to TRBJ1-1, with 12 bases lining up with TRBD1. Losses at the gene ends were 5 bases for V and 5 bases for J; bases not matched to a gene: 6. The CDR3 has 15 residues. Germline CDR1 MNHEY, CDR2 SMNVEV (reference sequence). The CDR3 DNA sequence: TGTGCCAGCAGTCCCGGGACAGGGGGCAGAACTGAAGCTTTCTTT. This encodes CASSPGTGGRTEAFF.

The V and J genes are TRBV7-2 and TRBJ2-3; D possibly corresponds to TRBD1 (5 bases). CDR3 length: 19 amino acids. CDR1 is SGHTA, CDR2 FQGNSA, per germline. Trimming removed 6 bases from V and 0 bases from J, with 25 bases in between. The CDR3: CASRQGVRRLTASTDTQYF. In DNA, the CDR3 is TGTGCCAGCAGGCAGGGTGTGAGGCGGCTAACAGCTAGCACAGATACGCAGTATTTT. Looking up the rest from reference TRBV7-2 and TRBJ2-3 gives the full variable domain: GAGVSQSPSNKVTEKGKDVELRCDPISGHTALYWYRQSLGQGLEFLIYFQGNSAPDKSGLPSDRFSAERTGGSVSTLTIQRTQQEDSAVYLCASRQGVRRLTASTDTQYFGPGTRLTVL.

The chain links TRBV6-1 to TRBJ2-2, with 10 bases fitting TRBD2. The CDR3 contains 20 residues. V trimming: 2 bases; J trimming: 4 bases; junction bases outside the gene matches: 16. Germline V gene sequence: CDR1 MNHNS, CDR2 SASEGT. DNA for the CDR3: TGTGCCAGCAGTGAAACCCCTTGGTGGGTAGCGGGGGGATCCACCGGGGAGCTGTTTTTT. Amino acid sequence: CASSETPWWVAGGSTGELFF.

The rearrangement uses TRBV27 and TRBJ1-2; D remains unclear. The V end was cut by 5 bases, the J end by 6 bases, with 13 bases between. Germline CDR1 MNHEY, CDR2 SMNVEV (reference sequence). The CDR3 has 13 residues. The CDR3 nucleotides are TGTGCCAGCAGTCCTCTTGACAAGGATGGCTACACCTTC. Translation: CASSPLDKDGYTF.

V and J are TRBV6-1 and TRBJ1-2; 8 bases map to TRBD1. The CDR3 spans 12 residues. V was clipped by 4 bases and J by 11 bases; unmatched bases: 6. Germline CDR1 and CDR2: MNHNS and SASEGT. CDR3 protein: CASSGDRGVYTF. CDR3 bases: TGTGCCAGCAGTGGCGACAGGGGAGTGTACACCTTC.

The chain combines TRBV10-3 with TRBJ2-1; D is possibly TRBD2 (7 bases). CDR3 size: 16 residues. Germline assignment: CDR1 ENHRY and CDR2 SYGVKD. The V end lost 0 bases, the J end lost 4 bases, and 13 bases lay between the germline ends. The CDR3 loop reads CAISESLGGGYNEQFF. Here the CDR3 DNA reads TGTGCCATCAGTGAGTCCCTGGGAGGGGGGTACAATGAGCAGTTCTTC.

On this clone: The same CDR3 also results from other DNA sequences found in this sample. The chain is built from TRBV4-2 and TRBJ1-1; D gene ambiguous. The germline CDR1 and CDR2 sequences are LGHNA and YNFKEQ. V shed 1 base and J shed 4 bases, with 13 bases lying between them. The CDR3 spans 15 residues. The CDR3 DNA reads TGTGCCAGCAGCCAAGTGGAGGGCGGTAGCACTGAAGCTTTCTTT. Its protein product is CASSQVEGGSTEAFF.

The chain joins TRBV13 to TRBJ2-1, with D possibly being TRBD2 (5 bases). V was trimmed by 3 bases and J by 8 bases, leaving 14 bases between them. The germline gives CDR1 PRHDT, CDR2 FYEKMQ (reference sequence). The CDR3 totals 14 residues. DNA for the CDR3: TGTGCCAGCAGCTTGCGCGGAGGAGGCTATGAGCAGTTCTTC. Translation: CASSLRGGGYEQFF.

The chain has TRBV10-3 and TRBJ2-7; no definite D call. V gave up 10 bases and J gave up 3 bases, with 25 bases separating them. CDR1 and CDR2 (germline): ENHRY, SYGVKD. The CDR3 loop spans 16 amino acids. CDR3 sequence reads: CATGDPATPGDYEQYF. Written as DNA, the CDR3 is TGTGCCACTGGCGATCCAGCGACCCCCGGAGACTACGAGCAGTACTTC.

The chain combines TRBV19 with TRBJ2-5; TRBD2 matches 9 bases. CDR1 and CDR2 from the germline V gene are LNHDA and SQIVND (reference sequence). V trimming: 4 bases; J trimming: 5 bases; junction bases outside the gene matches: 14. The CDR3 loop spans 17 amino acids. This CDR3 reads CASSTAYSGSFLETQYF. The CDR3 DNA reads as TGTGCCAGTAGTACGGCATATAGCGGGAGTTTCTTGGAGACCCAGTACTTC.